The 31 T cell receptor beta chains reported below all come from one sample, sequenced in a study of T cells after yellow fever vaccination. MiXCR, applied by TCRdb to the 5' RACE reads, yields one record per CDR3 protein. The sample carries 300,000 to 400,000 distinct CDR3 sequences, 7.5% to 9% recorded once. This sample comprised PBMCs, obtained on the day of the first yellow fever vaccination. The receptor set was obtained from a man between 18 and 35 years old who received the YFV17D yellow fever vaccine.

The gene calls are TRBV4-1 and TRBJ1-2; 11 bases map to TRBD1. From germline, CDR1 is MGHRA and CDR2 YSYEKL. This CDR3 has 16 residues. J was trimmed by 3 bases and V by 6 bases; bases with no gene match: 9. The CDR3 protein is CASSSGQGASDYGYTF. For the CDR3, the DNA is TGCGCCAGCAGTTCCGGACAGGGGGCATCGGACTATGGCTACACCTTC.

V is TRBV6-5 and J is TRBJ1-4; TRBD1 is a possible D gene (6 bases). This CDR3 is built from 14 residues. V was clipped by 2 bases and J by 8 bases, with 12 bases between them. Per germline, CDR1 MNHEY and CDR2 SVGAGI. CDR3 in amino acids: CASSYERGWEKLFF. As DNA, the CDR3 is TGTGCCAGCAGTTACGAAAGGGGGTGGGAAAAACTGTTTTTT.

This sequence joins TRBV6-2 or TRBV6-3 and TRBJ2-2, with 9 bases identical to TRBD1. The CDR3 is 17 residues long. Germline CDR1 is MNHEY and CDR2 is SVGEGT. Losses at the gene ends were 3 bases for V and 3 bases for J; bases not matched to a gene: 8. The CDR3 here is CASSYFSRTGDTGELFF. DNA of the CDR3: TGTGCCAGCAGTTATTTTTCGAGGACAGGGGACACCGGGGAGCTGTTTTTT.

This clonotype has a count of ten or more. This chain connects TRBV20-1 to TRBJ2-3; 10 positions match TRBD2. The V gene end was trimmed by 3 bases and the J gene end by 5 bases; junction bases not matched to a gene: 8. Germline values: CDR1 DFQATT, CDR2 SNEGSKA (reference sequence). The CDR3 sequence is 15 residues long. The CDR3 DNA is TGCAGTGCTAGCGGGACTAGCGCCCGTCGAGATACGCAGTATTTT. It encodes CSASGTSARRDTQYF.

This clonotype showed up just a few times. V is TRBV11-1 and J is TRBJ2-3; 8 bases are shared with TRBD2. The CDR3 runs 17 residues. The germline V gene encodes CDR1 SGHAT and CDR2 FQDESV (reference sequence). V lost 4 bases to trimming and J lost 2 bases; unmatched junction nucleotides: 11. The CDR3 coding sequence is TGTGCCAGCAGCTCCCCTGGATCGGGGGGGGCCACAGATACGCAGTATTTT. The encoded protein is CASSSPGSGGATDTQYF.

The chain recombines TRBV5-4 with TRBJ1-1, with D hard to call. The CDR3 is made up of 14 amino acids. Germline V CDR1 and CDR2: SGHNT, YYREEE (reference sequence). V lost 3 bases and J lost 5, with 14 bases in between. The CDR3 protein is CASSSPLRATEAFF. The DNA for the CDR3 is TGTGCCAGCAGCTCCCCATTAAGGGCGACTGAAGCTTTCTTT.

The chain recombines TRBV21-1 with TRBJ1-3; the D call of TRBD1 is as the table states it, not checked on the DNA. TRBV21-1 is flagged as a pseudogene. This CDR3 has 18 residues. The CDR3 region is CASSKARQGRGSGNTIYF. The DNA of the CDR3 is TGTGCCAGCAGCAAAGCGCGACAGGGGCGAGGCTCTGGAAACACCATATATTTT.

About this clonotype itself: A much larger clone differs by one base, so this may be a read error. The chain uses TRBV5-8 and TRBJ2-2; 11 nucleotides match TRBD1. The CDR3 is 15 residues long. From germline, CDR1 is SGHTS and CDR2 YDEGEE. In nucleotides, the CDR3 is TGTGCCATCAGCCCCGGGACAGGGGGCACCGGGGAGCTGTTTTTT. As protein: CAISPGTGGTGELFF.

In its sample, this clonotype was seen a few times. The chain has TRBV5-1 and TRBJ2-2; D uncertain. This CDR3 region has 14 residues. Germline V gene data show CDR1 as SGHRS and CDR2 as YFSETQ. V was shortened by 3 bases and J by 1 base, with 7 bases between the two germline ends. The CDR3 DNA follows: TGCGCCAGCAGCTCATCTTTGAACACCGGGGAGCTGTTTTTT. Its protein product is CASSSSLNTGELFF.

The chain is built from TRBV5-6 and TRBJ2-7, with D hard to call. Germline V CDR1 and CDR2: SGHDT, YYEEEE. The V gene lost 3 bases and the J gene lost 6 bases, with 13 bases spanning the gap. This CDR3 contains 13 residues. In nucleotides, the CDR3 is TGTGCCAGCAGCTGGAAGGCCACACGCGAGCAGTACTTC. Translation gives CASSWKATREQYF.

V is TRBV10-3 and J is TRBJ2-5; tentative D call: TRBD2 (7 bases). This CDR3 contains 17 residues. Deletions cut 2 bases from V and 6 bases from J, with 22 bases between. The germline gives CDR1 ENHRY, CDR2 SYGVKD. The CDR3 DNA reads as TGTGCCATCAGTGAGGGGGTGTGGGGGGGCCTCAAACAGACCCAGTACTTC. Protein product: CAISEGVWGGLKQTQYF.

This clonotype was seen repeatedly, ten times or more. The genes are TRBV5-5 and TRBJ2-2, with D perhaps given as TRBD1 or TRBD2 (6 bases each). Trimming shortened V by 4 bases and J by 3 bases, and 13 bases separated the two germline ends. The CDR3 length is 15 residues. The germline CDR1 and CDR2 sequences are SGHKS and YYEKEE (reference sequence). The CDR3 sequence is CASSLGGQHTGELFF. The CDR3 region has the DNA TGTGCCAGCAGCCTGGGGGGACAACACACCGGGGAGCTGTTTTTT.

This clonotype was observed a few times. Here the CDR3 DNA reads TGTGCCAGCAGTTTAAGGCGGGGGCAGGAGACCCAGTACTTC. The encoded protein is CASSLRRGQETQYF. The chain carries TRBV12-3 or TRBV12-4 and TRBJ2-5, with D possibly being TRBD2 (7 bases). Trimming took 2 bases from V and 5 from J, leaving 12 bases between them. The CDR3 covers 14 residues.

This clonotype was found many times. The chain has TRBV3-1 and TRBJ1-4; D remains ambiguous. The ends were cut back, 1 base at V and 1 base at J, with 4 bases in the middle. This CDR3 comprises 14 residues. Germline assignment: CDR1 LGHDT and CDR2 YNNKEL (reference sequence). The CDR3 here is CASSQGGTNEKLFF. The CDR3 DNA is TGTGCCAGCAGCCAAGGGGGAACTAATGAAAAACTGTTTTTT.

The chain links TRBV18 to TRBJ2-7; D gene ambiguous. The V gene's germline CDR1 is KGHSH and CDR2 LQKENI. V was cut by 3 bases and J by 4 bases, with 19 bases left in between. This CDR3 has 16 residues. The CDR3 is CASSPPRATRGYEQYV. The CDR3 coding sequence is TGTGCCAGCTCACCCCCCCGGGCCACCCGCGGTTACGAGCAGTACGTC.

The chain recombines TRBV12-3 or TRBV12-4 with TRBJ2-2, with 9 bases lining up with TRBD1. V lost 6 bases, J lost 7 bases, and 6 bases stayed unmatched. There are 14 residues in the CDR3. The CDR3 region has the DNA TGTGCCAGCAGGGGACAGGGAAGAGGCGGGGAGCTGTTTTTT. Protein: CASRGQGRGGELFF.

This clonotype was detected only a few times. The genes are TRBV15 and TRBJ1-2, with D maybe TRBD1 (6 bases). V lost 8 bases, J lost 4 bases, and 11 bases lay in between. Per the germline V gene, CDR1 is LNHNV and CDR2 is YYDKDF (reference sequence). The CDR3 is 12 amino acids. In DNA form, the CDR3 reads TGTGCCACCTTTGGGACACCCTATGGCTACACCTTC. It is translated as CATFGTPYGYTF. The whole variable domain, filled in from reference TRBV15 and TRBJ1-2, reads DAMVIQNPRYQVTQFGKPVTLSCSQTLNHNVMYWYQQKSSQAPKLLFHYYDKDFNNEADTPDNFQSRRPNTSFCFLDIRSPGLGDTAMYLCATFGTPYGYTFGSGTRLTVV.

This chain uses TRBV3-1 with TRBJ1-6, with 9 positions matching TRBD1. The CDR3 extends over 16 amino acids. Unmatched junction bases numbered 9, after V lost 5 bases and J lost 7 bases. CDR1 is LGHDT and CDR2 is YNNKEL in the germline V gene (reference sequence). The DNA of the CDR3 is TGTGCCAGCAGCTTCCGGACAGGGGCGAGGAATTCACCCCTCCACTTT. This gives the protein CASSFRTGARNSPLHF.

The V gene is TRBV7-8, the J gene TRBJ1-2; 7 bases are shared with TRBD1. Unmatched junction bases numbered 3, after V lost 4 bases and J lost 4 bases. CDR1 and CDR2 from the germline V gene are SGHVS and FQNEAQ. CDR3 size: 13 residues. The CDR3 here is CASSYDRVYGYTF. The CDR3 bases are TGTGCCAGCAGCTACGACAGGGTCTATGGCTACACCTTC.

This clonotype has just a few counts. The chain uses TRBV12-3 or TRBV12-4 and TRBJ2-7, with D hard to call. V lost 8 bases to trimming and J lost 5 bases, with 22 bases between them. The CDR3 covers 15 residues. CDR3 nucleotides: TGTGCCAGCGGCCTCGGTGGGTCCATGTCCCACGAGCAGTACTTC. It translates to CASGLGGSMSHEQYF.

In its sample, this clonotype was seen a few times. The junction departs from the called germline gene at one end, perhaps through a read error. The CDR3 coding sequence is TGCAGCGTGGAAGCGGGACAGGGGGCCTTCGGGGAGCTGTTTTTT. It specifies CSVEAGQGAFGELFF. The gene calls are TRBV29-1 and TRBJ2-2; 12 nucleotides align to TRBD1. The CDR3 has 15 amino acids. Germline values: CDR1 SQVTM, CDR2 ANQGSEA.

This clonotype was seen many times. J is TRBJ1-1 and V is TRBV20-1; weak D call: TRBD1 (6 bases). This CDR3 spans 15 amino acids. The germline CDR1 and CDR2 sequences are DFQATT and SNEGSKA (reference sequence). V lost 0 bases to trimming and J lost 1 base, with 12 bases between them. The CDR3 here is CSARDAGAGNTEAFF. CDR3 DNA: TGCAGTGCTAGAGATGCGGGGGCTGGGAACACTGAAGCTTTCTTT.

The V call is TRBV5-5, the J call TRBJ1-3; 8 bases map to TRBD1. CDR1 and CDR2 from the germline V gene are SGHKS and YYEKEE (reference sequence). V lost 5 bases and J lost 4; bases outside the gene matches: 11. The CDR3 spans 16 residues. The CDR3 nucleotides are TGTGCCAGCAGTGATCCAGGGGGCGCGGAAGGAAACACCATATATTTT. It specifies CASSDPGGAEGNTIYF.

This clonotype was seen only a few times. CDR3 coding DNA: TGTGCCAGCAGTGACCCACGATACAACCAAGAGACCCAGTACTTC. This encodes CASSDPRYNQETQYF. The chain carries TRBV2 and TRBJ2-5; no clear D. Germline loops: CDR1 SNHLY, CDR2 FYNNEI. This CDR3 contains 15 residues. The V and J ends lost 3 bases and 0 bases respectively, with 11 bases between them.

The V call is TRBV5-1, the J call TRBJ2-3; 7 nucleotides agree with TRBD2. This CDR3 has 15 amino acids. V was clipped by 5 bases and J by 6 bases; unmatched bases: 12. Germline CDR1 and CDR2: SGHRS and YFSETQ. The CDR3 DNA reads as TGCGCCAGCAGGTCAAGGACGGGGGGTGGCGATACGCAGTATTTT. As protein: CASRSRTGGGDTQYF.

The rearrangement links TRBV4-3 to TRBJ2-5; D assignment may be TRBD1 or TRBD2 (6 bases each). The germline V gene encodes CDR1 LGHNA and CDR2 YSLEER. The V and J ends lost 0 bases and 6 bases respectively, with 11 bases between them. CDR3 length equals 14 residues. This chain's CDR3 is CASSQETGGKTQYF. In DNA form, the CDR3 reads TGCGCCAGCAGCCAAGAGACAGGCGGGAAGACCCAGTACTTC.

The table lists this clonotype with many counts. V gene TRBV12-3 or TRBV12-4 combines with J gene TRBJ2-7, with 7 positions matching TRBD1. The J segment lost 0 bases and the V segment lost 6 bases, leaving 2 bases of the junction unmatched. This CDR3 region has 13 residues. In DNA, the CDR3 is TGTGCCAGCAGACGACAGGGCTCCTACGAGCAGTACGTC. It encodes CASRRQGSYEQYV.

The genes are TRBV10-3 and TRBJ1-4; D may be TRBD1 (5 bases). Germline V gives CDR1 ENHRY, CDR2 SYGVKD. The ends were cut back, 11 bases at V and 7 bases at J, with 17 bases in the middle. The CDR3 spans 13 residues. The CDR3, as DNA: TGTGCCTCCTTAGGGGTGAATAGTGAAAAACTGTTTTTT. This sequence encodes CASLGVNSEKLFF.

This chain joins TRBV28 and TRBJ1-1, with D possibly TRBD1 on 6 matching bases. V was cut by 3 bases and J by 0 bases, with 23 bases left in between. The CDR3 loop spans 19 amino acids. Germline V gives CDR1 MDHEN, CDR2 SYDVKM. The CDR3 reads CASSFFMRPRTAMNTEAFF. The CDR3 nucleotides are TGTGCCAGCAGTTTCTTCATGCGGCCCCGGACAGCGATGAACACTGAAGCTTTCTTT.

This clonotype was seen only a few times. This chain joins TRBV15 and TRBJ2-2; D is undetermined. Trimming shortened V by 0 bases and J by 2 bases, and 13 bases separated the two germline ends. Germline loops: CDR1 LNHNV, CDR2 YYDKDF (reference sequence). There are 17 residues in the CDR3. The CDR3 loop reads CATSREKGRLNTGELFF. The CDR3 DNA sequence: TGTGCCACCAGCAGAGAAAAAGGGCGACTTAACACCGGGGAGCTGTTTTTT.

This clonotype has more than one count but fewer than ten. This sequence joins TRBV5-1 and TRBJ2-3, with D possibly being TRBD1 (6 bases). The V end lost 3 bases, the J end lost 2 bases, and 10 bases lay between the germline ends. CDR3 length: 14 amino acids. From germline, CDR1 is SGHRS and CDR2 YFSETQ. The CDR3 DNA reads TGCGCCAGCAGCTCACAGGGCTACACAGATACGCAGTATTTT. Amino acids: CASSSQGYTDTQYF.